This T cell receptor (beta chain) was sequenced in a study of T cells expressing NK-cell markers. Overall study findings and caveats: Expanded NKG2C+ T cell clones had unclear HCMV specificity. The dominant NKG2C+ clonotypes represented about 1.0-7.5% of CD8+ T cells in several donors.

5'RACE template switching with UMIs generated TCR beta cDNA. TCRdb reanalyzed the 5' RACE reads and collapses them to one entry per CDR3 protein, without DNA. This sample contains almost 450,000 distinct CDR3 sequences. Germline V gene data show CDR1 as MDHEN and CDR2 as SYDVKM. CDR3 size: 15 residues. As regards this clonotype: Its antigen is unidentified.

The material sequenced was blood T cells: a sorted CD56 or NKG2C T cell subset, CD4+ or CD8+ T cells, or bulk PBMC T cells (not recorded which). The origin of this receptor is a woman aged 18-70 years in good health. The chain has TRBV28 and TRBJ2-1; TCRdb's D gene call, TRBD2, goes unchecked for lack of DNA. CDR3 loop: CATLHPGLAGNEQFF.